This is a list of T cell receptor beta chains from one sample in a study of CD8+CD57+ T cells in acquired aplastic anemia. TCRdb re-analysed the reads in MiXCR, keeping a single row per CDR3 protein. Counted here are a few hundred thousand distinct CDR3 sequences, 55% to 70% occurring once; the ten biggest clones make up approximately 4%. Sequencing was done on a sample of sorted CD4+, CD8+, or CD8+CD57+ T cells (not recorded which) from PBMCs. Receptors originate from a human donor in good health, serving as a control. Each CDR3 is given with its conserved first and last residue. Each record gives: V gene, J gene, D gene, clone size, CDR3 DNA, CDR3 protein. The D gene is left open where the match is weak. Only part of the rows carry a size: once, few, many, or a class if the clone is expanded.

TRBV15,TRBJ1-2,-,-,TGTGCCACCAGCGGAACAAACTATGGCTACACCTTC,CATSGTNYGYTF
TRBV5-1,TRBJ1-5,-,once,TGTGCCAGCAGCGTCCTTAGCAATCAGCCCCAGCATTTT,CASSVLSNQPQHF
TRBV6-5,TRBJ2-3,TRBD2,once,TGTGCCAGCAGCCAGGCAGCGGGGGCCATGGCAGATACGCAGTATTTT,CASSQAAGAMADTQYF
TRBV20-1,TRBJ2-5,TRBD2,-,TGCAGTGCTAGACGGGGCCTAGCGGGGGTGGAGACCCAGTACTTC,CSARRGLAGVETQYF
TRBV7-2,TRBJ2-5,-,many,TGTGCCAGCAGCTTAGCCGGGTACGAGACCCAGTACTTC,CASSLAGYETQYF
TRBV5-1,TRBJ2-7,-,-,TGCGCCAGCAGCTGGCAACGGGACTCTTCCGAGCGGTACTTC,CASSWQRDSSERYF
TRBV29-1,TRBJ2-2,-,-,TGCAGCGCGAGGGGGGGGGGGGGAGGCACCGGGGAGCTGTTTTTT,CSARGGGGGTGELFF
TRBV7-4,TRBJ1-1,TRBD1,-,TGTGCCAGCAGCGTAGCCGGACAGGGGGCGATTGAAGATTTCTTT,CASSVAGQGAIEDFF
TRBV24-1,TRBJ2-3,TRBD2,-,TGCGGCAGCGGGAGAACAGGGTCAGATACGCAGTATTTT,CGSGRTGSDTQYF
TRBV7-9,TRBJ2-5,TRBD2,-,TGTGCCAGCAGCCTAGCGGGCGGGGACTGCCACGAGACCCAGTACTTC,CASSLAGGDCHETQYF
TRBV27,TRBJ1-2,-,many,TGTGCCAGCAGTTTATCAGGTTTTGGCTACACCTTC,CASSLSGFGYTF
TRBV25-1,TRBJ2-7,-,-,TGTGCCAGCAGCGTAGGTTCCTCGACCTACGAGCAGTACTTC,CASSVGSSTYEQYF
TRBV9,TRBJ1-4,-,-,TGTGCCAGCAGCGAGCGGGCAGGGGAAGATACGTTGTTT,CASSERAGEDTLF
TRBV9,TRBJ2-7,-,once,TGTGCCAGCAGCCGGCAGGGTGGTACCACCGGGCAGCACTTC,CASSRQGGTTGQHF
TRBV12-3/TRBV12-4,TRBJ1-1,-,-,TGTGCCAGCACGTCGGCAGTAAACACTGAAGCTTTCTTT,CASTSAVNTEAFF
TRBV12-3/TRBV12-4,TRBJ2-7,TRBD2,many,TGTGCCAGCAGTTTCTTGACTAGCGGGGAAAGCTCCTACGAGCAGTACTTC,CASSFLTSGESSYEQYF
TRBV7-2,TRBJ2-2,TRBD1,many,TGTGCCAGCAGCTTGGAGGCAGGGGGCTACACCGGGGAGCTGTTTTTT,CASSLEAGGYTGELFF
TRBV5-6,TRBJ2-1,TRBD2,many,TGTGCCAGCAGGACCCTCACGGGAGGTGAGCAGTTCTTC,CASRTLTGGEQFF
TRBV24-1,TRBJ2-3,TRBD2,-,TGTGCCACCGCGGCTAGCGGGGCAGATACGCAGTATTTT,CATAASGADTQYF
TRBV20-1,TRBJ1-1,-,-,TGCAGTGCTAGAGATTCAGGCTCGACTTTCTTT,CSARDSGSTFF
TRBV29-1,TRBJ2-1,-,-,TGCAGCGTTGAAAAGGAGTGGGTCTACAATGAGCAGTTCTTC,CSVEKEWVYNEQFF
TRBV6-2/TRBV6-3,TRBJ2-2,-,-,TGTGCCAGCAGCTACTCTAACACCGGGGAGCTGTTTTTT,CASSYSNTGELFF
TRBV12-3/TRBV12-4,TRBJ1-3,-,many,TGTGCCAGCCCAGGAACGGATCCCTCCGGAAACACCATATATTTT,CASPGTDPSGNTIYF
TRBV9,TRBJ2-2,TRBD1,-,TGTGCCAGCAGCGCCCTCCCCCCACACAGGGGACAATTGTTTTTT,CASSALPPHRGQLFF
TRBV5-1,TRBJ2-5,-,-,TGTGCCACCAGTCTACTTGGGGACACCGAGTACTTC,CATSLLGDTEYF
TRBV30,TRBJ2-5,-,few,TGTGCCTGGAGTGCCCCCGGTGGGGAGACCCAGTACTTC,CAWSAPGGETQYF
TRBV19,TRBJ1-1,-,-,TGTGCCAGTACGATAGCGACACACGACACTCCAGCTTTCTTT,CASTIATHDTPAFF
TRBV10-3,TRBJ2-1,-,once,TGTGCCAGCAGTTACTCGAGGGACGCCAATGAGCAGTTCTTC,CASSYSRDANEQFF
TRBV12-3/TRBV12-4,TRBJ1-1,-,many,TGTGCCAGCAGTTTTATGGCGGCTGGGGACACTGAAGCTTTCTTT,CASSFMAAGDTEAFF
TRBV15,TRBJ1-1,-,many,TGTGCCACCAGCAGAGGGGACCGCATAATGAACACTGAAGCTTTCTTT,CATSRGDRIMNTEAFF
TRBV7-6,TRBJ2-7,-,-,TGCGCCAGCAGCTTAGGTAGGGCGGTTAGCGAGCAGTACTTC,CASSLGRAVSEQYF
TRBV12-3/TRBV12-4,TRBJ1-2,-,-,TGTGCCATCAGCCGGGTCGATGGCTACACCTTC,CAISRVDGYTF
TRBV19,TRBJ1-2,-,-,TGTGCCAGTAGTATTGGGGTTCCTTCCCCTAACTATGGCTACACCTTC,CASSIGVPSPNYGYTF
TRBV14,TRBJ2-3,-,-,TGTGCCAGCAGCTTAGGTCCTAGGGATACGACGTATTTT,CASSLGPRDTTYF
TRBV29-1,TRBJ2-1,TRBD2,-,TGCAGCGTGCAACGGGGGGGCGATGCGCAGGTCTTC,CSVQRGGDAQVF
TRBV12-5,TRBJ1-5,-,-,TGTGCTAGCGGGCCGGATAGCAATCAGCCCCAGCATTTT,CASGPDSNQPQHF
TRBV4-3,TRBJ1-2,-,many,TGCGCCAGCAGCCAAGACCTGTTCGGAGCTAACTATGGCTACACCTTC,CASSQDLFGANYGYTF
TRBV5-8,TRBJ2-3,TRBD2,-,TGTGCCAGCAGCGTGGGACTAGCGGGGGGTGGAGATACGCAGTATTTT,CASSVGLAGGGDTQYF
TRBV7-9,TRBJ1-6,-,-,TGTGCCAGCAGGTTAGGGGTCGGTAACTCCGCCCTCCACTTT,CASRLGVGNSALHF
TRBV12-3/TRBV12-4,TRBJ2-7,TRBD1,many,TGTGCCAGCAGTTTTTTCAGGGGGCAAGAGCAGTACTTC,CASSFFRGQEQYF
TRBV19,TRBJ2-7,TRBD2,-,TGTGCCAGTAGTATCCGGCTTAGCGGGAGTTCGTACGAGCAGTACTTC,CASSIRLSGSSYEQYF
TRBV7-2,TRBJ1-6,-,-,TGTGCCAGCAGCTCGAATCTAGCGTTTTCCTACAATGAGCACTTT,CASSSNLAFSYNEHF
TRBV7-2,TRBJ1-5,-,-,TGTGCCAGCAGCTCGGACGTGCTTGGGGCCGGGCACCATTTT,CASSSDVLGAGHHF
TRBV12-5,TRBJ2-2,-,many,TGTGCTAGTGGTTTGCAGGGGACCGGGGAGCTGTTTTTT,CASGLQGTGELFF
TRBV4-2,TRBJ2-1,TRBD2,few,TGTGCCAGCATTAAGACTAGCGGGGGGGCTTACAATGAGCAGTTCTTC,CASIKTSGGAYNEQFF
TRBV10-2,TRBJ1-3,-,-,TGCGCCACCTCCCCCGGCCGGAACTCTGGAAACACCATATATTTT,CATSPGRNSGNTIYF
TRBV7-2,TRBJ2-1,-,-,TGTGCCAGCAGCTTAGTTGGGGGCGCGACCACGGAGCAGTTCTTC,CASSLVGGATTEQFF
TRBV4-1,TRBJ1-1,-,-,TGCGCCAGCAGCCAAGATCAGGGGCTTACTGAAGCTTTCTTT,CASSQDQGLTEAFF
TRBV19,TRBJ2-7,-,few,TGTGCCAGTAGTCGAGGGGTGGGGGGCTACGGGCAGTACTTC,CASSRGVGGYGQYF
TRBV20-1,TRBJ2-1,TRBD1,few,TGCAGTGCTAGAGAGTTCAGGGGGCGGCATGAGCAGTTCTTC,CSAREFRGRHEQFF
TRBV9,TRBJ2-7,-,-,TGTGCCAGCAGCGTAGGTAGGGCGGCACACTATGACTTC,CASSVGRAAHYDF
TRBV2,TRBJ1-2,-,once,TGTGCCAGCAGTGCCCAGGGGCAGCTAGATGGCTACACCTTC,CASSAQGQLDGYTF